What follows are 4 T cell receptor beta chains derived from one specimen sequenced in a study of blood T cell repertoires in COVID-19. Profiled with immunoSEQ multiplex PCR; TCRdb holds only in-frame clones, not every one. The sample consists of about 300,000 clones, around 87% of them appearing once. Material: peripheral blood. These receptors all stem from a man between 65 and 85 years old with acute or convalescent COVID-19.

The rearrangement joins TRBV19 to TRBJ2-3; TRBD1 matches at 9 bases. The CDR3 loop spans 17 amino acids. Germline CDR1 and CDR2: LNHDA and SQIVND (reference sequence). The ends lost 4 bases at V and 3 bases at J; junction bases unmatched: 11. The CDR3 region is CASSTLAGTGRTDTQYF. The CDR3 nucleotides are TGTGCCAGTAGTACCCTCGCCGGGACAGGGAGAACAGATACGCAGTATTTT.

This chain links TRBV5-1 with TRBJ1-5; the match to TRBD1 covers 7 bases. V dropped 4 bases and J dropped 8; count of bases not matched to a gene: 12. The CDR3 contains 15 residues. The germline V gene encodes CDR1 SGHRS and CDR2 YFSETQ. The CDR3 reads CASSPGQPGMEPQHF. CDR3 coding DNA: TGCGCCAGCAGCCCGGGACAGCCCGGGATGGAGCCCCAGCATTTT.

The chain uses TRBV4-3 and TRBJ2-5; 13 bases map to TRBD2. From germline, CDR1 is LGHNA and CDR2 YSLEER. The CDR3 consists of 13 residues. V trimming: 1 base; J trimming: 13 bases; junction bases outside the gene matches: 3. This chain's CDR3 is CASSQARTSGRYF. CDR3 nucleotide sequence: TGCGCCAGCAGCCAAGCGAGGACTAGCGGGAGGTACTTC.

This chain connects TRBV30 to TRBJ1-2; D might be TRBD1 (5 bases). The germline CDR1 and CDR2 sequences are GTSNPN and SVGIG (reference sequence). This CDR3 region has 11 residues. With 0 bases removed from V and 6 bases from J, the gap between germline ends came to 5 bases. The CDR3 bases are TGTGCCTGGAGTGTAGGGGATGGCTACACCTTC. Translated, it gives CAWSVGDGYTF.